This T cell receptor (beta chain) was captured by sequencing in a study of blood T cell repertoires in COVID-19. TCRdb keeps only in-frame clones here, not all; method: immunoSEQ multiplex PCR. The table shows about 150,000 clones, with 85% occurring only once. Germline V gene sequence: CDR1 MNHEY, CDR2 SMNVEV (reference sequence). The CDR3 covers 13 residues. V lost 5 bases and J 9 bases, leaving 13 bases between the germline ends. Those enrolled, adults aged roughly 18 to 89 years, came from fewer than 25 US areas. The sequence was obtained from a woman aged 40 to 50 who had recovered from COVID-19. Sequenced material: PBMCs or T cells enriched from blood (not recorded which). The chain couples TRBV27 to TRBJ2-2, with D perhaps TRBD1 (5 bases). The CDR3 sequence: CASSPQGTRELFF. CDR3 in DNA: TGTGCCAGCAGTCCTCAGGGAACCCGGGAGCTGTTTTTT.